This record looks at one T cell receptor (beta chain) sequence and its context. The data are from a study of blood T cell repertoires in COVID-19. In the study overall: Samples of COVID-19 (acute and convalescent) were obtained from the United States, Italy and Spain.

V shed 4 bases and J 3 bases; nucleotides not matched to a gene: 6. The CDR3 is 16 residues long. The germline V gene has CDR1 MNHNY and CDR2 SVGAGI (reference sequence). Methods used by the authors: For nucleated cells, counts were estimated from reference gene primer amplification. Repertoires were generated with immunoSEQ multiplex PCR, while TCRdb's copy carries only in-frame clones and drops some. V, J and clone size are those of that table, while D and trimming were read from the DNA. The data show about 190,000 clones, 82% seen once. This chain joins TRBV6-6 and TRBJ2-1, with TRBD2 matching over 10 bases. The clonotype was recovered from an elderly woman with active or convalescent COVID-19. The sample consisted of peripheral blood. CDR3: CASSLSTSGNYNEQFF. The CDR3 DNA follows: TGTGCCAGCAGTTTAAGCACTAGCGGGAACTACAATGAGCAGTTCTTC.